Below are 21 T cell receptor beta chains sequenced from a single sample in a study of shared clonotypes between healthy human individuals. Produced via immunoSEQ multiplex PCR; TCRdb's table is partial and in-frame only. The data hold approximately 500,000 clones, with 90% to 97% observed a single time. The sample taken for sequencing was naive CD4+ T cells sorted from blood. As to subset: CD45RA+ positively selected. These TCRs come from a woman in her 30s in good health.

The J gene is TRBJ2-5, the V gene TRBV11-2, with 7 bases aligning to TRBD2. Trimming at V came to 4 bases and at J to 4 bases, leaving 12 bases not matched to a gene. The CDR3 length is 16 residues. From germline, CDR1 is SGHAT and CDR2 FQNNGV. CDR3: CASSSYRGRAIETQYF. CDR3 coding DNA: TGTGCCAGCAGCTCTTATCGGGGGAGGGCCATAGAGACCCAGTACTTC.

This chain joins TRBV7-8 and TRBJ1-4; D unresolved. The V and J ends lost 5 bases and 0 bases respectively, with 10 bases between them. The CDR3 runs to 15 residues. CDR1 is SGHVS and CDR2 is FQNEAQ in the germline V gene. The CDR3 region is CASSRTESTNEKLFF. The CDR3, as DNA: TGTGCCAGCAGCAGGACGGAATCAACTAATGAAAAACTGTTTTTT.

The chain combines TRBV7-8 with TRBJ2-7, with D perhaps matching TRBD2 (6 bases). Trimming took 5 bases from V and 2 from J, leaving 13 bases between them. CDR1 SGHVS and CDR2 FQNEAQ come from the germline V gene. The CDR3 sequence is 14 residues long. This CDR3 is CASSATRVTYEQYF. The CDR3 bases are TGTGCCAGCAGCGCGACTAGGGTTACCTACGAGCAGTACTTC.

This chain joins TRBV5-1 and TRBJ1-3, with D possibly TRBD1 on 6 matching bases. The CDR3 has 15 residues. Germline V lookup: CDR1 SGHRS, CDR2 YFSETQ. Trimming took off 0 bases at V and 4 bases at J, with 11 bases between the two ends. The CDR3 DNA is TGCGCCAGCAGCTTGGACAGGGTGTCCGGAAACACCATATATTTT. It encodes CASSLDRVSGNTIYF.

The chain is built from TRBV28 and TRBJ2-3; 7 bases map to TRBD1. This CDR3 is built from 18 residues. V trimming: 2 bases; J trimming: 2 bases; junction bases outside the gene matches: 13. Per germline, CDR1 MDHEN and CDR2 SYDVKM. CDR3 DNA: TGTGCCAGCAGTTTACCCTCAGGGGGAAGAGCGTACACAGATACGCAGTATTTT. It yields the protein CASSLPSGGRAYTDTQYF.

CDR3 sequence (DNA): TGTGCCAGTAGAGATGGGGGGTTGGCTAATGAAAAACTGTTTTTT. Translating gives CASRDGGLANEKLFF. The chain links TRBV19 to TRBJ1-4, with D perhaps matching TRBD1 (5 bases). V was clipped by 6 bases and J by 3 bases, with 14 bases between them. The germline CDR1 and CDR2 sequences are LNHDA and SQIVND (reference sequence). The CDR3 loop spans 15 amino acids.

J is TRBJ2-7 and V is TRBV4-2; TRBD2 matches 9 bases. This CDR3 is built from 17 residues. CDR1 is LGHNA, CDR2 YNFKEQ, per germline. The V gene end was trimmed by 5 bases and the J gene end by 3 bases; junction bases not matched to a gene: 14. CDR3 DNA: TGTGCCAGCAGCTTAGGGGTTCGGCGGGAGGGAAGCTACGAGCAGTACTTC. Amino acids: CASSLGVRREGSYEQYF.

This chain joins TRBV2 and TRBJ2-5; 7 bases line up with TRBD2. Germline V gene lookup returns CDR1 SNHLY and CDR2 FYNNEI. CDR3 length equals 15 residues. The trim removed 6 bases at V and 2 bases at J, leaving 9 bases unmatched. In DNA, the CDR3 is TGTGCCAGCAGACGGAGCGGGACGATACAAGAGACCCAGTACTTC. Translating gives CASRRSGTIQETQYF.

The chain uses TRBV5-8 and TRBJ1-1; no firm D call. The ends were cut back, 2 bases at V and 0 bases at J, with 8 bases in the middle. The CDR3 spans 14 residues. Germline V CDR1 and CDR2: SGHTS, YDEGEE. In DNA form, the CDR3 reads TGTGCCAGCAGCTTAGCGGGGATGAACACTGAAGCTTTCTTT. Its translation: CASSLAGMNTEAFF.

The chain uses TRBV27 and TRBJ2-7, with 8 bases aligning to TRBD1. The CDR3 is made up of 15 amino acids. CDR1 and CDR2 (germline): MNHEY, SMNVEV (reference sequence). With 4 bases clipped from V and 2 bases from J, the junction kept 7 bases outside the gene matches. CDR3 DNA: TGTGCCAGCAGTTATAGACAGGGGCGAACCTACGAGCAGTACTTC. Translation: CASSYRQGRTYEQYF.

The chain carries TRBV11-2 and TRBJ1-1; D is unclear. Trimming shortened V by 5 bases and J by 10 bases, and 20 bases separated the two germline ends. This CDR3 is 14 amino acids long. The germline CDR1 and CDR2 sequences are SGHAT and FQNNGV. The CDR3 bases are TGTGCCAGCAGCCCGGCGGGAGGCGACTCGGGAGCTTTCTTT. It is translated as CASSPAGGDSGAFF.

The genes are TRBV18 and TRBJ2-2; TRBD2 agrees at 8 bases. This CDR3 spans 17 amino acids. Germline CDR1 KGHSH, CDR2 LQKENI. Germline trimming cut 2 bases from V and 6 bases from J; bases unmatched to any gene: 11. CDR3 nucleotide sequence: TGTGCCAGCTCACCATCATCGGCGGGAGGTTTCCCCGGGGAGCTGTTTTTT. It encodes CASSPSSAGGFPGELFF.

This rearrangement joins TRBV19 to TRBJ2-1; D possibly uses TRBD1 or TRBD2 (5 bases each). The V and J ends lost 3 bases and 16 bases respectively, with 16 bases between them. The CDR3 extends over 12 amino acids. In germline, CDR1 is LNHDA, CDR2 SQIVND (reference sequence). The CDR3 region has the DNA TGTGCCAGTAGTATGTTGGGGGTCTCTTTCTTCTTC. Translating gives CASSMLGVSFFF.

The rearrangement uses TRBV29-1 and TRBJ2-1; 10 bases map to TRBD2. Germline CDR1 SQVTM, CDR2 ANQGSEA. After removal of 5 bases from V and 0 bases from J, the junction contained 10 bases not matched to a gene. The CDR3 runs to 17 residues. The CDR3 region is CSVFLRASGSSYNEQFF. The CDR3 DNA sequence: TGCAGCGTTTTTTTGCGGGCTAGCGGGAGCTCCTACAATGAGCAGTTCTTC.

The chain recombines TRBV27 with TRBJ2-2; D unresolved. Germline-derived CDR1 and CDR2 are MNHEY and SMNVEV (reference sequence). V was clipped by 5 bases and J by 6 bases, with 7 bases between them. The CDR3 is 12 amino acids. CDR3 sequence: CASSIHAGELFF. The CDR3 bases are TGTGCCAGCAGTATACATGCCGGGGAGCTGTTTTTT.

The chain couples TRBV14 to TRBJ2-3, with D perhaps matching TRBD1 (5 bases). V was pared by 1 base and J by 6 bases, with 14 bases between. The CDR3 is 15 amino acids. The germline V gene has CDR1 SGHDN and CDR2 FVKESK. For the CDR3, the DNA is TGTGCCAGCAGCCAAGTCGGTCAGGGAACGGATACGCAGTATTTT. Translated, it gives CASSQVGQGTDTQYF.

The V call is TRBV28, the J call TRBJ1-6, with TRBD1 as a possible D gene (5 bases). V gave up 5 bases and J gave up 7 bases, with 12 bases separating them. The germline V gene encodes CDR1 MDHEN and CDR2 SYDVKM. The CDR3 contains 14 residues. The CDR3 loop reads CASSRQFVNSPLHF. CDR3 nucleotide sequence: TGTGCCAGCAGTCGACAGTTCGTGAATTCACCCCTCCACTTT.

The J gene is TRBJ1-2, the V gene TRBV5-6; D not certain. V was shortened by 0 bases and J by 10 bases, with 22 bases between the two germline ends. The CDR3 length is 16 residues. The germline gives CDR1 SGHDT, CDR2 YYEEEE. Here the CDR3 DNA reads TGTGCCAGCAGCTTGGACCGAGGCTGGCTGTCATGGGTCTACACCTTC. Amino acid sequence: CASSLDRGWLSWVYTF.

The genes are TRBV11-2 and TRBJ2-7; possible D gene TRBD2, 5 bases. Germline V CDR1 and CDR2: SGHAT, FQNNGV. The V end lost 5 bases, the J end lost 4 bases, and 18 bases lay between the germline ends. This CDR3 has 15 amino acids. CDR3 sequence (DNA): TGTGCCAGCAGCCAATCGACCGGGGATATATACGAGCAGTACTTC. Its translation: CASSQSTGDIYEQYF.

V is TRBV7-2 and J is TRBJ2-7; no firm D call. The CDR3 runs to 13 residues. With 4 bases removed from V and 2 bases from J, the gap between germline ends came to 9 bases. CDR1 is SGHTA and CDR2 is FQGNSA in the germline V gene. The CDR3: CASSWAETYEQYF. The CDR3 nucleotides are TGTGCCAGCAGCTGGGCGGAGACCTACGAGCAGTACTTC.

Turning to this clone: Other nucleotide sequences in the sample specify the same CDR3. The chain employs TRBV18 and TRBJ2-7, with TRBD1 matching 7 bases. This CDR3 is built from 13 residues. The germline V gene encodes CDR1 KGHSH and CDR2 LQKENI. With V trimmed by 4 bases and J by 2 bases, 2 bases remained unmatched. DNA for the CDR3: TGTGCCAGCTCACGGGACAGAGCCTACGAGCAGTACTTC. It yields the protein CASSRDRAYEQYF.